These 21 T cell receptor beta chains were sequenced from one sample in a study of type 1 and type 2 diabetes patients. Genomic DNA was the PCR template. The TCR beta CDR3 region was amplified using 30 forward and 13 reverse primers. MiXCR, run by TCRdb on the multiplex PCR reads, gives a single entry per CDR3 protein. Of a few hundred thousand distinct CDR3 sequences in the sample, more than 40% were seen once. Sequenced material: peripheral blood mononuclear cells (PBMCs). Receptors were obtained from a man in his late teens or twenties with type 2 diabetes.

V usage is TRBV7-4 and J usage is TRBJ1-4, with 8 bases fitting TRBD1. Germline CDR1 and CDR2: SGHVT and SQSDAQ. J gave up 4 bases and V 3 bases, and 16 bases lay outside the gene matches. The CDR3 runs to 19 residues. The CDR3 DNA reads TGTGCCAGCAGCTTGGGCAAGGACAGGGTTATTCGAGATAATGAAAAACTGTTTTTT. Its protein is CASSLGKDRVIRDNEKLFF.

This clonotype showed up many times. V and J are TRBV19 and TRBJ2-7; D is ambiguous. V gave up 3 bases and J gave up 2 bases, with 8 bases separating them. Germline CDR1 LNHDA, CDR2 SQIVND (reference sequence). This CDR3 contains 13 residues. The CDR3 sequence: CASSMGHTYEQYF. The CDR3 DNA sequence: TGTGCCAGTAGTATGGGCCACACCTACGAGCAGTACTTC. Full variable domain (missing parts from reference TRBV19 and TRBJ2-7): DGGITQSPKYLFRKEGQNVTLSCEQNLNHDAMYWYRQDPGQGLRLIYYSQIVNDFQKGDIAEGYSVSREKKESFPLTVTSAQKNPTAFYLCASSMGHTYEQYFGPGTRLTVT.

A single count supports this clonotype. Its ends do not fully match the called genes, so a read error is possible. This chain's CDR3 is CASTLDGNTETFF. In DNA, the CDR3 is TGTGCCAGCACCCTGGACGGGAACACTGAAACTTTCTTT. J is TRBJ1-1 and V is TRBV2, with D unresolved. In germline, CDR1 is SNHLY, CDR2 FYNNEI. The CDR3 sequence is 13 residues long.

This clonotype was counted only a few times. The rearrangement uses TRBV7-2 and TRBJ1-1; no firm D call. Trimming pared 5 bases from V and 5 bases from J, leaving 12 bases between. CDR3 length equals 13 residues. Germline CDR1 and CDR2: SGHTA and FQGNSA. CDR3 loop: CASSLGFPTEAFF. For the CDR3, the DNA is TGTGCCAGCAGCCTCGGATTCCCGACTGAAGCTTTCTTT.

CDR3 residues: CSATLHTEAFF. As DNA, the CDR3 is TGCAGTGCGACACTACACACTGAAGCTTTCTTT. This chain joins TRBV20-1 and TRBJ1-1, with D hard to call. CDR1 DFQATT and CDR2 SNEGSKA come from the germline V gene (reference sequence). This CDR3 spans 11 amino acids. Between the trimmed V and J ends, which lost 6 bases and 3 bases, there was a span of 8 bases.

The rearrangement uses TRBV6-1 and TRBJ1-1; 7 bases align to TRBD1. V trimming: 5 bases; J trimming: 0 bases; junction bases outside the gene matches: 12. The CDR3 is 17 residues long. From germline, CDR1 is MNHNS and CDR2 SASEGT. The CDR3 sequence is CASSPRGLTGMNTEAFF. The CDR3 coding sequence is TGTGCCAGCAGTCCCCGAGGCTTGACAGGGATGAACACTGAAGCTTTCTTT.

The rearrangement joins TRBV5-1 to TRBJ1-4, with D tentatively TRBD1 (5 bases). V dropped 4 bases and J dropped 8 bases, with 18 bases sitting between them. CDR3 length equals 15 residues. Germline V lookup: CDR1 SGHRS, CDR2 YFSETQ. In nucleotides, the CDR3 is TGCGCCAGCAGCACCTCAGGGCTAGAAACGGAAAAACTGTTTTTT. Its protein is CASSTSGLETEKLFF.

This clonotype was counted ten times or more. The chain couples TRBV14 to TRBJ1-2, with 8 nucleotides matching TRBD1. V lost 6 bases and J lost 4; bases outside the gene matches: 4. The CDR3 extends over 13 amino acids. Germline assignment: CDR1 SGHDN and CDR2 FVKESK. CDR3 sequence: CASRQGGTYGYTF. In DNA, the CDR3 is TGTGCCAGCAGACAGGGGGGCACCTATGGCTACACCTTC.

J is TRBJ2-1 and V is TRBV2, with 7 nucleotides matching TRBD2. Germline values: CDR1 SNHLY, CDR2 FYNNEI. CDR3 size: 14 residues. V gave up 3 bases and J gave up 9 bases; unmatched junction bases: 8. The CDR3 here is CASSESSGGGEQFF. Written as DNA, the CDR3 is TGTGCCAGCAGTGAGAGTTCGGGAGGCGGTGAGCAGTTCTTC.

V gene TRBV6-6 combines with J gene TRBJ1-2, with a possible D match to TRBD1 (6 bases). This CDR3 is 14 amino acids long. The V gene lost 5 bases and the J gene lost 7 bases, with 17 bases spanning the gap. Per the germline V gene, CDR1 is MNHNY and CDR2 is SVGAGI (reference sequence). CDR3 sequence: CASSEGRRGAGYTF. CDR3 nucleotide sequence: TGTGCCAGCAGTGAAGGTCGCAGGGGAGCTGGCTACACCTTC.

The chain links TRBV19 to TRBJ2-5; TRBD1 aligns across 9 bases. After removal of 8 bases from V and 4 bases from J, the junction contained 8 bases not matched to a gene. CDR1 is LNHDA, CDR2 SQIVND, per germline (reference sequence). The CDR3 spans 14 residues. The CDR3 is CASGTGGGSETQYF. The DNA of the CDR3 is TGTGCCAGTGGAACAGGGGGCGGTTCAGAGACCCAGTACTTC.

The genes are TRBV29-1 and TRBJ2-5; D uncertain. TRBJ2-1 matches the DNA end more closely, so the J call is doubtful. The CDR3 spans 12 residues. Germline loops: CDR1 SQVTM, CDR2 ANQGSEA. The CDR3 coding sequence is TGCAGCGTGACGGAGAGCTCCTACGAGCAGTTCTTC. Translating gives CSVTESSYEQFF.

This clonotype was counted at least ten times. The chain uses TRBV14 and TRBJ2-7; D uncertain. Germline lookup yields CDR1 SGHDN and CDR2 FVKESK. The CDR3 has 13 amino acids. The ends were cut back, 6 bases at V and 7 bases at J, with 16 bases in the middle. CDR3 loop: CASRSTVGREQYF. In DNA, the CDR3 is TGTGCCAGCAGATCGACCGTCGGTCGAGAGCAGTACTTC.

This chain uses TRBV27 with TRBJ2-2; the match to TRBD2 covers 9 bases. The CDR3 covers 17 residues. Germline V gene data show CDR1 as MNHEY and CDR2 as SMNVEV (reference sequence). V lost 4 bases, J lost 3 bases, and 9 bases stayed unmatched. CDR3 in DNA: TGTGCCAGCAGTTCGCTCGGACTAGCGCGGGACACCGGGGAGCTGTTTTTT. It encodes CASSSLGLARDTGELFF.

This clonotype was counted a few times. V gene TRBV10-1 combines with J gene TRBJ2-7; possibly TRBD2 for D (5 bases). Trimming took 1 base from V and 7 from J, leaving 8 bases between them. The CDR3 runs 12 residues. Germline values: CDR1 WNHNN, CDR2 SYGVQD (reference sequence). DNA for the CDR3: TGCGCCAGCAGTGAGTTCGGGGTAGAGCAGTACTTC. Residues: CASSEFGVEQYF.

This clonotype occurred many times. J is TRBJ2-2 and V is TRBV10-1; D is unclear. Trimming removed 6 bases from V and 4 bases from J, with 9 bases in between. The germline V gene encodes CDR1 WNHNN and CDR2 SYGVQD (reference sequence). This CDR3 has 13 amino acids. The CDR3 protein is CASSEGVTGELFF. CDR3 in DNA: TGCGCCAGCAGCGAAGGTGTCACCGGGGAGCTGTTTTTT.

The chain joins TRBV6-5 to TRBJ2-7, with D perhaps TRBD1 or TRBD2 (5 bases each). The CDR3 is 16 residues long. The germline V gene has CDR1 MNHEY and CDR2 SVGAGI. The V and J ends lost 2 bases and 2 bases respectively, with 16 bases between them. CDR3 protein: CASSYPKGRGAYEQYF. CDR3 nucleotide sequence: TGTGCCAGCAGTTACCCCAAGGGACGGGGAGCCTACGAGCAGTACTTC.

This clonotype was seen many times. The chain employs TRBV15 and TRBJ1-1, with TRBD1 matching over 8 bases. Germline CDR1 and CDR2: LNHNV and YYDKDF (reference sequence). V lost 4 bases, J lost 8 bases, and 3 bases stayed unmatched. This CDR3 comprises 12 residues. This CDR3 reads CATSTGTGEAFF. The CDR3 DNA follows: TGTGCCACCAGCACCGGGACAGGAGAAGCTTTCTTT. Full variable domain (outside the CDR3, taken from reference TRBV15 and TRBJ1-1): DAMVIQNPRYQVTQFGKPVTLSCSQTLNHNVMYWYQQKSSQAPKLLFHYYDKDFNNEADTPDNFQSRRPNTSFCFLDIRSPGLGDTAMYLCATSTGTGEAFFGQGTRLTVV.

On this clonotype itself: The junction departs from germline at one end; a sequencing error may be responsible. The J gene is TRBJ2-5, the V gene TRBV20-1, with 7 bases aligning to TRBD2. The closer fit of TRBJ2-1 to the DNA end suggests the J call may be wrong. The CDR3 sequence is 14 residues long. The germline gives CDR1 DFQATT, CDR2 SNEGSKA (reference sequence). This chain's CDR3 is CSARDGSGYNKQFF. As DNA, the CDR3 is TGCAGTGCTAGAGATGGTAGCGGGTACAATAAGCAGTTCTTC.

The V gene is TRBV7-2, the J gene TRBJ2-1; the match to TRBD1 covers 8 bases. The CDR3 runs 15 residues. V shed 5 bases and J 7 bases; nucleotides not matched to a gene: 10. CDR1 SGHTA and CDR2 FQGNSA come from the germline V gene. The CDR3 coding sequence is TGTGCCAGCAGCATCATACGGACAGGGCTTAATGAGCAGTTCTTC. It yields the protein CASSIIRTGLNEQFF.

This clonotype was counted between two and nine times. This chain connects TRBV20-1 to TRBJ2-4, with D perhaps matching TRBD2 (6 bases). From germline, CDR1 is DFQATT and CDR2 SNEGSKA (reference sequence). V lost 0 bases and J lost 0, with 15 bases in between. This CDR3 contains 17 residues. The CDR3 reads CSARDGGRTLAKNIQYF. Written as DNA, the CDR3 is TGCAGTGCTAGAGACGGAGGGAGGACTCTAGCCAAAAACATTCAGTACTTC.